The source of this T cell receptor (beta chain) is a study of OX40 agonist ivuxolimab in advanced cancers. This CDR3 region has 13 residues. V shed 6 bases and J 3 bases; nucleotides not matched to a gene: 3. The germline V gene encodes CDR1 MDHEN and CDR2 SYDVKM. Measured with immunoSEQ multiplex PCR; TCRdb has only the in-frame clones, and not every one. The sample shows roughly 58,000 clones, 77% of them seen only once. The chain carries TRBV28 and TRBJ1-2; 8 bases match TRBD1. The receptor's source is an adult with an advanced solid tumor such as melanoma, head and neck, liver or kidney cancer. This material consisted of CD4+ or CD8+ T cells sorted from blood, taken in a trial of the OX40 agonist ivuxolimab. The CDR3, as DNA: TGTGCCAGCAGGTCAGGGGGCTACTATGGCTACACCTTC. Amino acid sequence: CASRSGGYYGYTF.